This T cell receptor (beta chain) stems from a study of T cells in tuberculosis (dated by TCRdb to 2016 to 2019). General notes on the study: The study combined CD1B tetramers and high-throughput TCR immunosequencing to characterize T cells specific for the mycobacterial lipid antigen glucose monomycolate (GMM). PBMC from active tuberculosis patients were archived either before standard anti-tuberculosis treatment began or within 7 days of the start of that treatment. A South African clinical cohort compared IGRA-negative adolescents, IGRA-positive adolescents with latent tuberculosis and adults with active tuberculosis, fewer than 12 per group.

As to this clone: Its specific antigen is unknown. Base qualities are not provided; no much larger clone lies one nucleotide away.

The immunoSEQ multiplex PCR assay was used to generate TCR libraries, with TCR-beta and/or TCR-alpha/delta assays applied to each sample. The Illumina high-throughput platform was used to sequence the amplified TCR libraries. The source study handled its data this way. Clustering and dimensionality reduction relied on pairwise TCRdist distances among GMM-specific receptors from T cells that were either sorted ex vivo or expanded in vitro. The score assigned to each clinical repertoire was mean NN-distance, meaning the average TCRdist to the nearest 10% of tetramer-positive reference sequences. GEM TCR motif frequency was calculated as the fraction of unique TCRs that matched known GEM sequences in V/J usage and CDR3 length. Active tuberculosis was classified by linear discriminant analysis with leave-one-out cross-validation, implemented in scikit-learn. Sourced from immuneACCESS, this table was stored by TCRdb with only in-frame sequences that have V and J called. A share of the clones is absent; for the studies checked, an unresolved V gene accounts for under half, and the remainder has no known explanation. V and J calls and clone size come straight from that table; D and trimming were deduced from the DNA. The sample table shows approximately 46,000 clones, and roughly 96% are seen once. The ten largest account for more than 1.3% of the sample.

The germline V gene specifies SGDLS as CDR1 and YYNGEE as CDR2. Clipping removes 3 bases from V and 2 bases from J, with 4 as the unmatched junction base count. From the cysteine through the phenylalanine, the CDR3 covers 14 amino acids. Here the CDR3 DNA is all that survives: 42 bases in frame from base 1. Results the study describes overall, beyond this receptor: Compared with IGRA-negative controls, TCR-alpha repertoires from active tuberculosis had smaller mean NN-distances to GMM-specific TCRs, which suggests that these TCRs underwent clonal expansion. Using GEM motif frequencies, a classifier achieved approximately 75% accuracy, whereas a classifier built on the diverse GMM-specific repertoire got to more than 85% accuracy (AUROC 0.75 to 0.9). Shorter CDR3-alpha lengths in active tuberculosis patients partly drove the smaller NN-distances, and the TCR-beta difference was not statistically significant. Clinical samples were selected based on which cryopreserved specimens were available, and the active tuberculosis cases were adults whereas the controls were adolescents.

In the paper's terms, the time point label means: new active TB diagnosis, blood taken before or within 7 days of starting treatment. Patients with active tuberculosis were defined as newly diagnosed, HIV-seronegative South African adults aged 18 years or older. Confirmation of active tuberculosis was based on positive sputum smear microscopy and/or a positive M. tuberculosis culture. Immunosequencing of unsorted cryopreserved PBMC covered, on average, around 100,000 T cells per clinical donor. This specimen was PBMCs, taken at tuberculosis diagnosis. The TCR originated in an adult with tuberculosis. The rearranged segments are TRBV9 and TRBJ2-5; 7 middle bases align to TRBD2. The DNA reads as follows: TGTGCCAGCAGCGCCTCGGGGGGACAAGAGACCCAGTACTTC. Protein translation: CASSASGGQETQYF. The full variable domain, with segments outside the CDR3 supplied by the reference TRBV9 and TRBJ2-5 proteins, appears as DSGVTQTPKHLITATGQRVTLRCSPRSGDLSVYWYQQSLDQGLQFLIQYYNGEERAKGNILERFSAQQFPDLHSELNLSSLELGDSALYFCASSASGGQETQYFGPGTRLLVL.